These T cell receptor beta chains were read from a single sample in a study of beta chain features in type 1 diabetes. Assay: immunoSEQ multiplex PCR; the TCRdb copy retains only in-frame clones and omits some. The sample carries 860,000 or so clones, 17% recorded once. Sequences were obtained from naive CD4+ T cells from blood. Receptor source: a woman under 30 in good health. The CDR3 runs from the conserved cysteine through the conserved F or W. Fields, in order: clone size, V gene, D gene, J gene, CDR3 protein, CDR3 DNA. D genes are given only for firm matches. Not every row has a clone size; where given, it reads once, few, many or a size class.

>few|TRBV9|-|TRBJ2-3
CASSVSVEMSDTQYF
TGTGCCAGCAGCGTGTCTGTAGAGATGTCAGATACGCAGTATTTT
>-|TRBV2|TRBD2|TRBJ2-1
CASTKRESLLLLNEQFF
TGTGCCAGCACGAAGCGGGAGTCCCTATTGCTACTCAATGAGCAGTTCTTC
>few|TRBV5-1|TRBD2|TRBJ2-1
CASSPRVAGANEQFF
TGCGCCAGCAGCCCCCGGGTAGCGGGGGCGAATGAGCAGTTCTTC
>-|TRBV6-6|-|TRBJ1-1
CATLGWATNTEAFF
TGTGCCACTCTAGGGTGGGCAACAAACACTGAAGCTTTCTTT
>-|TRBV10-3|-|TRBJ2-5
CAIKGSGAQYF
TGTGCCATCAAGGGATCGGGGGCGCAGTACTTC
>few|TRBV10-3|-|TRBJ2-5
CAIRLGATSETQYF
TGTGCCATCCGCCTTGGAGCGACCTCGGAGACCCAGTACTTC
>few|TRBV9|-|TRBJ2-1
CASSPTISYEQFF
TGTGCCAGCAGCCCAACTATATCCTATGAGCAGTTCTTC
>few|TRBV29-1|-|TRBJ1-2
CSVGGYDGYTF
TGCAGCGTTGGGGGATATGATGGCTACACCTTC
>-|TRBV11-2|-|TRBJ2-1
CASSSSGSYNEQFF
TGTGCCAGCAGCTCGAGCGGCTCCTACAATGAGCAGTTCTTC
>-|TRBV7-9|-|TRBJ2-7
CASSLGQGKYEQYF
TGTGCCAGCAGCTTAGGGCAGGGAAAATACGAGCAGTACTTC
>few|TRBV10-3|TRBD2|TRBJ2-7
CAISDGLAGGNSYEQYF
TGTGCCATCAGTGATGGACTAGCGGGAGGGAACTCCTACGAGCAGTACTTC
>-|TRBV28|-|TRBJ1-5
CASRSSGGKTYSNQPQHF
TGTGCCAGCAGAAGTTCGGGCGGAAAAACCTATAGCAATCAGCCCCAGCATTTT
>few|TRBV4-3|-|TRBJ2-3
CASSQDLRSYTDTQYF
TGCGCCAGCAGCCAAGATTTGCGGAGCTACACAGATACGCAGTATTTT
>-|TRBV7-9|-|TRBJ1-3
CASSPNPYGSGNTIYF
TGTGCCAGCAGCCCTAACCCGTATGGTTCTGGAAACACCATATATTTT
>-|TRBV10-3|-|TRBJ1-4
CAISSGTRDEKLFF
TGTGCCATCAGTTCCGGGACACGGGATGAAAAACTGTTTTTT
>-|TRBV7-2|-|TRBJ2-7
CASSLSRGNIEQYF
TGTGCCAGCAGCCTCTCACGGGGGAATATAGAGCAGTACTTC
>few|TRBV6-6|-|TRBJ2-7
CASSSHYEQYF
TGTGCCAGCAGTTCCCACTACGAGCAGTACTTC
>-|TRBV7-2|-|TRBJ1-5
CASSPRVSNQPQHF
TGTGCCAGCAGCCCGAGGGTTTCCAATCAGCCCCAGCATTTT
>-|TRBV7-9|-|TRBJ2-3
CASSFSSGTDTQYF
TGTGCCAGCAGCTTTTCTAGCGGCACAGATACGCAGTATTTT
>few|TRBV7-2|-|TRBJ1-2
CASSQQLGTGYGYTF
TGTGCCAGCAGCCAACAGCTCGGGACTGGCTATGGCTACACCTTC
>-|TRBV6-6|TRBD2|TRBJ2-5
CASSYAGGETQYF
TGTGCCAGCAGTTACGCGGGAGGAGAGACCCAGTACTTC
>-|TRBV14|-|TRBJ2-5
CASSQTETQYF
TGTGCCAGCAGCCAAACAGAGACCCAGTACTTC
>few|TRBV11-2|-|TRBJ1-1
CASSLRQSRAFF
TGTGCCAGCAGCTTACGGCAGTCTCGAGCTTTCTTT
>once|TRBV6-5|-|TRBJ2-3
CASSDPRGSDTQYF
TGTGCCAGCAGCGACCCACGGGGGTCAGATACGCAGTATTTT
>few|TRBV5-4|-|TRBJ1-1
CASSRDFGNTEAFF
TGTGCCAGCAGCCGGGACTTCGGAAACACTGAAGCTTTCTTT
>few|TRBV18|TRBD1|TRBJ2-7
CASSIRDRPYEQYF
TGTGCCAGCTCAATCCGGGACAGACCCTACGAGCAGTACTTC
>-|TRBV25-1|-|TRBJ2-5
CASSQGDWIKETQYF
TGTGCCAGCTCCCAGGGAGACTGGATAAAAGAGACCCAGTACTTC
>few|TRBV5-1|TRBD2|TRBJ2-1
CASSLGGTSGPDSFF
TGCGCCAGCAGCTTGGGCGGGACTAGCGGGCCTGATTCGTTCTTC
>-|TRBV15|-|TRBJ2-7
CATSDELARAYEQYF
TGTGCCACCAGCGACGAACTAGCTCGAGCCTACGAGCAGTACTTC
>-|TRBV6-1|-|TRBJ2-7
CASSESQGLYEQYF
TGTGCCAGCAGTGAGAGCCAGGGCCTCTACGAGCAGTACTTC
>once|TRBV6-5|-|TRBJ2-7
CASSYSGVGYYEQYF
TGTGCCAGCAGTTACTCAGGGGTTGGGTACTACGAGCAGTACTTC
>few|TRBV7-2|-|TRBJ2-2
CASSPTSGQNGELFF
TGTGCCAGCAGCCCAACCTCCGGGCAGAACGGGGAGCTGTTTTTT
>-|TRBV7-8|-|TRBJ2-3
CASSHSSRRSTDTQYF
TGTGCCAGCAGTCATTCTAGCCGAAGATCCACAGATACGCAGTATTTT
>few|TRBV15|-|TRBJ2-7
CATSRLGYEQYF
TGTGCCACCAGCAGGTTGGGCTACGAGCAGTACTTC
>-|TRBV19|-|TRBJ2-1
CASGYRRSSYNEQFF
TGTGCCAGTGGCTATAGAAGGAGCTCCTACAATGAGCAGTTCTTC
>-|TRBV7-3|-|TRBJ2-1
CASSLIGGSYNEQFF
TGTGCCAGCAGCTTAATTGGGGGCTCCTACAATGAGCAGTTCTTC
>-|TRBV27|TRBD2|TRBJ2-1
CASSSAAGGPSDEQFF
TGTGCCAGCAGCTCAGCGGCGGGAGGGCCTTCGGATGAGCAGTTCTTC
>many|TRBV10-3|-|TRBJ2-3
CAISDRTDTQYF
TGTGCCATCAGTGACAGGACAGATACGCAGTATTTT
>-|TRBV7-9|-|TRBJ2-3
CASSLEPTDTQYF
TGTGCCAGCAGCTTAGAGCCGACAGATACGCAGTATTTT
>-|TRBV27|-|TRBJ2-5
CASRNDPQETQYF
TGTGCCAGCAGAAACGACCCTCAAGAGACCCAGTACTTC
>many|TRBV4-3|-|TRBJ1-4
CASSQDPGGGEKLFF
TGCGCCAGCAGCCAAGATCCCGGGGGCGGTGAAAAACTGTTTTTT
>few|TRBV9|-|TRBJ2-1
CASSVDHNEQFF
TGTGCCAGCAGCGTAGACCACAATGAGCAGTTCTTC
>-|TRBV28|TRBD2|TRBJ2-3
CASKTSGSRDTQYF
TGTGCCAGCAAGACTAGCGGGAGCCGGGATACGCAGTATTTT
>-|TRBV4-3|TRBD1|TRBJ2-7
CASSPGQGTYEQYF
TGCGCCAGCAGCCCGGGACAGGGGACCTACGAGCAGTACTTC
>few|TRBV7-9|-|TRBJ1-4
CASSQFRDSREKLFF
TGTGCCAGCAGTCAATTCAGGGATTCCAGAGAAAAACTGTTTTTT
>-|TRBV7-9|-|TRBJ2-7
CASSLGPLYEQYF
TGTGCCAGCAGCTTAGGGCCCCTCTACGAGCAGTACTTC
>-|TRBV7-9|-|TRBJ2-7
CASSKSQGTEQYF
TGTGCCAGCAGCAAATCACAGGGTACAGAGCAGTACTTC
>few|TRBV11-2|-|TRBJ2-6
CASSLVPQAGANVLTF
TGTGCCAGCAGCTTAGTCCCTCAGGCTGGGGCCAACGTCCTGACTTTC
>few|TRBV5-4|-|TRBJ2-5
CASSDLGIQYF
TGTGCCAGCAGCGATCTAGGGATCCAGTACTTC
>-|TRBV7-9|-|TRBJ1-1
CASSLRENTEAFF
TGTGCCAGCAGCTTGAGGGAGAACACTGAAGCTTTCTTT
>-|TRBV5-4|-|TRBJ2-7
CASSFTGSYEQYF
TGTGCCAGCAGCTTCACGGGTTCCTACGAGCAGTACTTC
>-|TRBV7-2|TRBD1|TRBJ2-7
CASSSIRQGRLYEQYF
TGTGCCAGCAGTTCTATTCGACAGGGGCGTCTCTACGAGCAGTACTTC
>-|TRBV7-9|-|TRBJ1-5
CASSLGLGRGLQPQHF
TGTGCCAGCAGCTTAGGTTTAGGACGAGGTTTGCAGCCCCAGCATTTT
>-|TRBV7-6|-|TRBJ2-3
CASRTLPRTDTQYF
TGTGCCAGCAGGACCTTACCGCGCACGGATACGCAGTATTTT
>-|TRBV7-2|-|TRBJ2-3
CASSLAGHLSTDTQYF
TGTGCCAGCAGCTTAGCGGGACATCTTAGCACAGATACGCAGTATTTT
>few|TRBV21-1|-|TRBJ2-7
CASSYEPKMLHLGYEQYF
TGTGCCAGCAGCTATGAACCAAAAATGCTGCACCTGGGCTACGAGCAGTACTTC
>-|TRBV6-1|-|TRBJ2-2
CASRSISNTGELFF
TGTGCCAGCCGGAGCATTTCGAACACCGGGGAGCTGTTTTTT
>-|TRBV28|-|TRBJ2-5
CASSFRETQYF
TGTGCCAGCAGTTTTCGGGAGACCCAGTACTTC
>few|TRBV7-3|-|TRBJ2-1
CASSLTSYNEQFF
TGTGCCAGCAGCTTAACTAGCTACAATGAGCAGTTCTTC